Below, 18 T cell receptor beta chains from the same sample are listed, as sequenced in a study of T cell responses to AZD1222 COVID-19 vaccine. Only in-frame clones appear in the TCRdb table, and some are missing; sequencing was by immunoSEQ multiplex PCR. The sample consists of 150,000 to 200,000 clones, 87% of them appearing once. Sequencing was performed on peripheral blood, taken on day 0 of AZD1222 vaccination. The receptors shown here come from an adult in good health.

CDR3 in DNA: TGTGCCAGCAGCTTACCGCGGGGGGGGAAGGACACTGAAGCTTTCTTT. Protein product: CASSLPRGGKDTEAFF. V is TRBV7-7 and J is TRBJ1-1; D possibly corresponds to TRBD1 (5 bases). Germline CDR1 reads SSHAT; CDR2 reads FNYEAQ (reference sequence). The V gene lost 2 bases and the J gene lost 3 bases, with 16 bases spanning the gap. The CDR3 runs 16 residues.

The V call is TRBV29-1, the J call TRBJ2-1, with a possible D match to TRBD2 (6 bases). CDR1 and CDR2 (germline): SQVTM, ANQGSEA. CDR3 length: 12 amino acids. Trimming cost V 5 bases and J 11 bases, with 16 bases left between them. CDR3 in amino acids: CSVQGREEKQFF. In DNA, the CDR3 is TGCAGCGTTCAAGGCAGGGAGGAGAAGCAGTTCTTC.

J is TRBJ2-1 and V is TRBV27, with D unclear. V shed 3 bases and J shed 7 bases, with 10 bases lying between them. CDR1 and CDR2 from the germline V gene are MNHEY and SMNVEV (reference sequence). The length of the CDR3 is 13 residues. CDR3: CASSFSLGNEQFF. The CDR3 DNA is TGTGCCAGCAGTTTCTCGCTCGGGAATGAGCAGTTCTTC.

The V call is TRBV28, the J call TRBJ1-1; the D gene is possibly TRBD1 (5 bases). Germline loops: CDR1 MDHEN, CDR2 SYDVKM. The V gene lost 6 bases and the J gene lost 0 bases, with 8 bases spanning the gap. CDR3 length equals 13 residues. The CDR3 protein is CASRQQVNTEAFF. Written as DNA, the CDR3 is TGTGCCAGCAGGCAACAGGTGAACACTGAAGCTTTCTTT.

Worth noting for this clone: At one end, the junction sequence differs from germline, possibly due to a read error. J is TRBJ2-1 and V is TRBV30, with unresolved D. Germline V gene data show CDR1 as GTSNPN and CDR2 as SVGIG (reference sequence). CDR3 length equals 12 residues. CDR3 coding DNA: TGTGCCTGGACCTCGTATTCGACAAAACGGATCTTC. It encodes CAWTSYSTKRIF.

The V and J genes are TRBV28 and TRBJ1-2, with D unresolved. V lost 7 bases and J 8 bases, leaving 14 bases between the germline ends. Germline-derived CDR1 and CDR2 are MDHEN and SYDVKM. The CDR3 has 12 amino acids. This CDR3 is CASTPVGGGYTF. CDR3 bases: TGTGCCAGCACGCCGGTGGGAGGAGGCTACACCTTC.

This clone was seen only a few times. The chain employs TRBV2 and TRBJ1-3; possible D gene TRBD1, 6 bases. The CDR3 runs to 14 residues. From germline, CDR1 is SNHLY and CDR2 FYNNEI. Trimming took 8 bases from V and 0 from J, leaving 11 bases between them. CDR3: CASADRYSGNTIYF. The DNA for the CDR3 is TGTGCCAGCGCCGACAGGTACTCTGGAAACACCATATATTTT. The variable domain in full, with the rest retrieved from reference TRBV2 and TRBJ1-3, is EPEVTQTPSHQVTQMGQEVILRCVPISNHLYFYWYRQILGQKVEFLVSFYNNEISEKSEIFDDQFSVERPDGSNFTLKIRSTKLEDSAMYFCASADRYSGNTIYFGEGSWLTVV.

This clone was observed a few times. This chain connects TRBV19 to TRBJ1-1; D is undetermined. V lost 3 bases to trimming and J lost 6 bases, with 17 bases between them. From germline, CDR1 is LNHDA and CDR2 SQIVND (reference sequence). This CDR3 contains 15 residues. The CDR3 sequence is CASSIGIPNGAEAFF. CDR3 coding DNA: TGTGCCAGTAGTATCGGGATCCCAAATGGGGCTGAAGCTTTCTTT. Drawing the rest from reference TRBV19 and TRBJ1-1, the complete variable domain is DGGITQSPKYLFRKEGQNVTLSCEQNLNHDAMYWYRQDPGQGLRLIYYSQIVNDFQKGDIAEGYSVSREKKESFPLTVTSAQKNPTAFYLCASSIGIPNGAEAFFGQGTRLTVV.

This sequence joins TRBV6-5 and TRBJ2-2; 10 bases match TRBD2. Germline V gives CDR1 MNHEY, CDR2 SVGAGI. The CDR3 spans 16 residues. Trimming took 2 bases from V and 7 from J; bases not matched to a gene: 7. The CDR3 here is CASSYRAGGVNGELFF. CDR3 nucleotides: TGTGCCAGCAGTTACAGAGCGGGAGGGGTCAACGGGGAGCTGTTTTTT.

V is TRBV5-1 and J is TRBJ2-5; TRBD1 matches at 9 bases. The V and J ends lost 0 bases and 5 bases, in that order; junction bases with no gene match: 5. Germline CDR1 and CDR2: SGHRS and YFSETQ. The CDR3 is 15 residues long. In nucleotides, the CDR3 is TGCGCCAGCAGCTTGGGGGGACAGGGATTCGAGACCCAGTACTTC. Protein sequence: CASSLGGQGFETQYF.

V usage is TRBV28 and J usage is TRBJ2-1; D is possibly TRBD2 (6 bases). Trimming removed 7 bases from V and 3 bases from J, with 16 bases in between. CDR1 and CDR2 from the germline V gene are MDHEN and SYDVKM. The CDR3 runs to 15 residues. The CDR3 is CASKGTGVYYNEQFF. The CDR3 DNA reads as TGTGCCAGCAAAGGCACGGGAGTTTACTACAATGAGCAGTTCTTC.

This clone was seen a handful of times. This rearrangement joins TRBV28 to TRBJ1-2; possibly TRBD1 for D (6 bases). V was clipped by 5 bases and J by 4 bases, with 14 bases between them. Germline-derived CDR1 and CDR2 are MDHEN and SYDVKM. This CDR3 has 14 residues. The DNA of the CDR3 is TGTGCCAGCAGTCCTACCCGGGACATCTATGGCTACACCTTC. As protein: CASSPTRDIYGYTF.

J is TRBJ1-3 and V is TRBV5-1; TRBD1 is a possible D gene (5 bases). Deletions cut 4 bases from V and 1 base from J, with 27 bases between. Germline CDR1 and CDR2: SGHRS and YFSETQ. The CDR3 length is 20 residues. For the CDR3, the DNA is TGCGCCAGCAGCCATCCCACTCCGGGAGCAGGGAGTACGTCTGGAAACACCATATATTTT. Translated: CASSHPTPGAGSTSGNTIYF. The full variable domain, in which reference TRBV5-1 and TRBJ1-3 provide the parts outside the CDR3, is KAGVTQTPRYLIKTRGQQVTLSCSPISGHRSVSWYQQTPGQGLQFLFEYFSETQRNKGNFPGRFSGRQFSNSRSEMNVSTLELGDSALYLCASSHPTPGAGSTSGNTIYFGEGSWLTVV.

J is TRBJ1-1 and V is TRBV5-1; maybe TRBD1 (6 bases). Trimming removed 3 bases at V and 1 base at J, with 10 bases between. There are 14 residues in the CDR3. CDR1 is SGHRS, CDR2 YFSETQ, per germline. CDR3 sequence (DNA): TGCGCCAGCAGCTCGCTACAGGGGAACACTGAAGCTTTCTTT. Translating gives CASSSLQGNTEAFF. Together with reference TRBV5-1 and TRBJ1-1, the CDR3 gives the full variable domain: KAGVTQTPRYLIKTRGQQVTLSCSPISGHRSVSWYQQTPGQGLQFLFEYFSETQRNKGNFPGRFSGRQFSNSRSEMNVSTLELGDSALYLCASSSLQGNTEAFFGQGTRLTVV.

V and J are TRBV24-1 and TRBJ2-5; no firm D call. This CDR3 contains 11 residues. V shed 5 bases and J shed 7 bases, with 7 bases lying between them. CDR1 and CDR2 (germline): KGHDR, SFDVKD. In nucleotides, the CDR3 is TGTGCCACCAGTGGGACGGGGACCCAGTACTTC. Amino acid sequence: CATSGTGTQYF.

The chain links TRBV9 to TRBJ2-7; TRBD1 aligns across 9 bases. The V gene end was trimmed by 1 base and the J gene end by 5 bases; junction bases not matched to a gene: 4. The CDR3 runs 14 residues. Germline assignment: CDR1 SGDLS and CDR2 YYNGEE. CDR3 bases: TGTGCCAGCAGCGTAATGGGACAGGGCGACGAGCAGTACTTC. This translates into CASSVMGQGDEQYF.

V usage is TRBV30 and J usage is TRBJ2-7; the match to TRBD2 covers 14 bases. J gave up 0 bases and V 3 bases, and 4 bases lay outside the gene matches. CDR1 and CDR2 from the germline V gene are GTSNPN and SVGIG (reference sequence). This CDR3 has 16 amino acids. This CDR3 reads CAWRGTSGSLSYEQYF. In DNA, the CDR3 is TGTGCCTGGAGAGGGACTAGCGGGAGCCTCTCCTACGAGCAGTACTTC.

This chain uses TRBV6-6 with TRBJ1-1; D ambiguous. CDR3 length equals 14 residues. V shed 6 bases and J shed 1 base, with 12 bases lying between them. Per the germline V gene, CDR1 is MNHNY and CDR2 is SVGAGI (reference sequence). This CDR3 reads CASSPDGRNTEAFF. The CDR3 nucleotides read TGTGCCAGCAGCCCAGACGGTAGGAACACTGAAGCTTTCTTT.